Each of the 7 T cell receptor beta chains below was sequenced from the same sample in a study of shared clonotypes between healthy human individuals. Clones were sequenced by immunoSEQ multiplex PCR, and TCRdb holds only the in-frame ones, with some missing. Here the sample spans over a million clones, around 78% being singletons. The sequenced sample was memory CD4+ T cells from PBMCs. Noted subset: CD45RA-negative fraction. The receptor set was obtained from a young man in good health. Some clones in this sample may be carry-over from other donors' samples.

The chain recombines TRBV7-9 with TRBJ2-5; TRBD1 matches at 9 bases. Germline-derived CDR1 and CDR2 are SEHNR and FQNEAQ (reference sequence). The CDR3 extends over 14 amino acids. The V gene end was trimmed by 5 bases and the J gene end by 4 bases; junction bases not matched to a gene: 5. CDR3 nucleotides: TGTGCCAGCAGCGTCACAGGGGGCATAGAGACCCAGTACTTC. The encoded protein is CASSVTGGIETQYF.

V is TRBV18 and J is TRBJ2-3, with TRBD1 identical over 11 bases. The J segment lost 4 bases and the V segment lost 3 bases, leaving 6 bases of the junction unmatched. Germline V gene sequence: CDR1 KGHSH, CDR2 LQKENI. CDR3 length: 16 amino acids. CDR3 nucleotide sequence: TGTGCCAGCTCACCTAGGTGGACAGGGGGCGCAGATACGCAGTATTTT. Protein: CASSPRWTGGADTQYF. The full variable domain, its missing parts supplied by reference TRBV18 and TRBJ2-3, is NAGVMQNPRHLVRRRGQEARLRCSPMKGHSHVYWYRQLPEEGLKFMVYLQKENIIDESGMPKERFSAEFPKEGPSILRIQQVVRGDSAAYFCASSPRWTGGADTQYFGPGTRLTVL.

This clone was counted a few times. The chain employs TRBV29-1 and TRBJ1-1, with D unclear. V was shortened by 5 bases and J by 7 bases, with 8 bases between the two germline ends. The CDR3 has 10 amino acids. CDR1 and CDR2 from the germline V gene are SQVTM and ANQGSEA. CDR3 in amino acids: CSVQRYEAFF. The CDR3 DNA reads TGCAGCGTTCAAAGATATGAAGCTTTCTTT.

The chain joins TRBV11-1 to TRBJ1-1, with D tentatively TRBD1 (6 bases). There are 15 residues in the CDR3. Germline V gene sequence: CDR1 SGHAT, CDR2 FQDESV (reference sequence). The ends were cut back, 2 bases at V and 1 base at J, with 11 bases in the middle. CDR3 sequence (DNA): TGTGCCAGCAGCTTATCGGCCAGGGGGAACACTGAAGCTTTCTTT. It codes for CASSLSARGNTEAFF.

The chain has TRBV11-1 and TRBJ2-7, with 10 bases aligning to TRBD2. Per the germline V gene, CDR1 is SGHAT and CDR2 is FQDESV (reference sequence). Germline trimming cut 6 bases from V and 6 bases from J; bases unmatched to any gene: 11. The CDR3 loop spans 15 amino acids. CDR3 in DNA: TGTGCCAGCAGTCGCCTGAGCGGGAGGGCCTTCGAGCAGTACTTC. Amino acids: CASSRLSGRAFEQYF.

The chain is built from TRBV7-2 and TRBJ2-7; 9 bases fit TRBD2. Germline V gives CDR1 SGHTA, CDR2 FQGNSA. The CDR3 is made up of 17 amino acids. J lost 0 bases, V lost 1 base, and 7 bases had no gene match. The CDR3: CASSLVRSGRSSYEQYF. The CDR3 nucleotides are TGTGCCAGCAGCTTAGTCAGGAGCGGGAGGTCCTCCTACGAGCAGTACTTC.

CDR3 in amino acids: CASSLAQTPDTQYF. CDR3 nucleotide sequence: TGTGCCAGCAGCTTAGCCCAGACGCCGGATACGCAGTATTTT. V gene TRBV7-8 combines with J gene TRBJ2-3; D is ambiguous. Germline values: CDR1 SGHVS, CDR2 FQNEAQ. Trimming removed 0 bases from V and 6 bases from J, with 10 bases in between. The CDR3 spans 14 residues. Looking up the rest from reference TRBV7-8 and TRBJ2-3 gives the full variable domain: GAGVSQSPRYKVAKRGQDVALRCDPISGHVSLFWYQQALGQGPEFLTYFQNEAQLDKSGLPSDRFFAERPEGSVSTLKIQRTQQEDSAVYLCASSLAQTPDTQYFGPGTRLTVL.